These 9 T cell receptor beta chains came from one sample sequenced in a study of shared clonotypes between healthy human individuals (dated by TCRdb to 2020 to 2022). The protocol used for the library was the immunoSEQ multiplex PCR assay. In TCRdb, the immuneACCESS table is reduced to in-frame sequences with V and J assigned. These tables do not hold every clone; where another copy was compared, an unresolved V gene accounts for under half, and the others remain unexplained. The sample table lists 2,100,000 or so clones, around 95% of them with a count of one. The ten largest clones capture around 0.13% of the sample. What was sequenced was naive CD4+ T cells sorted from blood. The cell subset or site label on this specimen signifies: CD45RA+ positively selected. The receptors come from a man aged 18 to 30 in good health.

The chain has TRBV5-1 and TRBJ2-1, with a weak D call TRBD1 (6 bases). This CDR3 is built from 11 residues. The V end was cut by 3 bases, the J end by 13 bases, with 11 bases between. In germline, CDR1 is SGHRS, CDR2 YFSETQ. Written as DNA, the CDR3 is TGCGCCAGCAGCTCCGGGACATTACAGTTCTTC. Its protein is CASSSGTLQFF.

The rearrangement uses TRBV1 and TRBJ2-5; TRBD2 is the table's D call and was not checked against the DNA. TRBV1 is a recognized pseudogene. The CDR3 runs 17 residues. CDR3 sequence: CTSSLFPKTSGIGTQYF. The CDR3 DNA reads TGCACCAGCAGCCTCTTCCCCAAGACTAGCGGGATCGGGACCCAGTACTTC.

The chain recombines TRBV11-2 with TRBJ2-3; 8 positions match TRBD2. The J segment lost 0 bases and the V segment lost 3 bases, leaving 14 bases of the junction unmatched. The germline V gene has CDR1 SGHAT and CDR2 FQNNGV. This CDR3 is built from 19 residues. CDR3 sequence (DNA): TGTGCCAGCAGCTTCCGCCGGATGTCTTCTAGCGGGAGCACAGATACGCAGTATTTT. Translating it yields CASSFRRMSSSGSTDTQYF.

The V gene is TRBV2, the J gene TRBJ2-5, with 8 bases fitting TRBD2. V lost 7 bases, J lost 1 base, and 2 bases stayed unmatched. Per the germline V gene, CDR1 is SNHLY and CDR2 is FYNNEI. This CDR3 comprises 13 residues. The DNA for the CDR3 is TGTGCCAGCAACGCGGGGGGCCAAGAGACCCAGTACTTC. Translated, it gives CASNAGGQETQYF.

The chain employs TRBV18 and TRBJ2-7; TRBD1 matches at 7 bases. J lost 0 bases, V lost 4 bases, and 6 bases had no gene match. Germline V gene lookup returns CDR1 KGHSH and CDR2 LQKENI. The CDR3 runs 15 residues. CDR3 bases: TGTGCCAGCTCACGGGTGCAGGGGGACTCCTACGAGCAGTACTTC. It specifies CASSRVQGDSYEQYF.

This clone appeared once. V usage is TRBV5-1 and J usage is TRBJ2-2; TRBD1 matches 7 bases. Germline assignment: CDR1 SGHRS and CDR2 YFSETQ. The junction had 6 bases not matched to a gene; V was cut back by 4 bases and J by 6 bases. CDR3 length: 14 residues. The CDR3, as DNA: TGCGCCAGCAGCATAGACAGGGCATCCGGGGAGCTGTTTTTT. Amino acid sequence: CASSIDRASGELFF.

The rearrangement links TRBV30 to TRBJ1-1; no firm D call. This CDR3 contains 15 residues. Germline CDR1 reads GTSNPN; CDR2 reads SVGIG (reference sequence). Deletions cut 3 bases from V and 1 base from J, with 15 bases between. The CDR3 reads CAWSATGLGNTEAFF. CDR3 bases: TGTGCCTGGAGCGCAACTGGACTGGGGAACACTGAAGCTTTCTTT.

To note about this clone: The sample carries other DNA sequences with the same CDR3. The gene calls are TRBV19 and TRBJ2-3; D call uncertain. The CDR3 contains 12 residues. Trimming removed 6 bases from V and 1 base from J, with 5 bases in between. Germline CDR1 and CDR2: LNHDA and SQIVND (reference sequence). CDR3 region: CASRDRTDTQYF. The CDR3 DNA is TGTGCCAGTAGGGACCGCACAGATACGCAGTATTTT.

The chain is built from TRBV5-8 and TRBJ2-5; D is possibly TRBD2 (6 bases). Germline CDR1 and CDR2: SGHTS and YDEGEE. V was shortened by 4 bases and J by 3 bases, with 16 bases between the two germline ends. The CDR3 sequence is 15 residues long. CDR3 DNA: TGTGCCAGCAGCCGCGGGGCGGGGCAGAAAGAGACCCAGTACTTC. Translated, it gives CASSRGAGQKETQYF.